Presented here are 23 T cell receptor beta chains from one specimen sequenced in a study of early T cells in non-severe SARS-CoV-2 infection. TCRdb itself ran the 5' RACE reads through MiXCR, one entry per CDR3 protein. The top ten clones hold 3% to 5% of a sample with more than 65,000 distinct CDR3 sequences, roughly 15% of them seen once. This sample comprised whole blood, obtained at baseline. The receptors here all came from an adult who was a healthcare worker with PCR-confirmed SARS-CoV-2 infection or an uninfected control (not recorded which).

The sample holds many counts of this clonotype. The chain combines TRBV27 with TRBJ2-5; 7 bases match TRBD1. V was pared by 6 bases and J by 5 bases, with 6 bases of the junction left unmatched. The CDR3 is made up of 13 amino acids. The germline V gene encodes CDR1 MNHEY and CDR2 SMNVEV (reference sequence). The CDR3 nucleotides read TGTGCCAGCAGAACCACAGGGGTGGAGACCCAGTACTTC. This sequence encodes CASRTTGVETQYF.

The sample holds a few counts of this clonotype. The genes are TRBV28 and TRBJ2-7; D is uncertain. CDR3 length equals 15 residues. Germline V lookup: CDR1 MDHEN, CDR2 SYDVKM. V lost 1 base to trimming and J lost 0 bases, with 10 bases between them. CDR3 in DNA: TGTGCCAGCAGTTTATCTCAGGACGTCTCCTACGAGCAGTACTTC. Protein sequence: CASSLSQDVSYEQYF. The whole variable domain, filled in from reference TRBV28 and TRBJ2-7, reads DVKVTQSSRYLVKRTGEKVFLECVQDMDHENMFWYRQDPGLGLRLIYFSYDVKMKEKGDIPEGYSVSREKKERFSLILESASTNQTSMYLCASSLSQDVSYEQYFGPGTRLTVT.

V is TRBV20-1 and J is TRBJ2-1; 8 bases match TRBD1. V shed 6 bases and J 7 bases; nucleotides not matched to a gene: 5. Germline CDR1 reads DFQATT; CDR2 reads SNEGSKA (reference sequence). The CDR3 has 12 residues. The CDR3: CSAGTGGNEQFF. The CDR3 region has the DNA TGCAGTGCCGGGACAGGAGGAAATGAGCAGTTCTTC.

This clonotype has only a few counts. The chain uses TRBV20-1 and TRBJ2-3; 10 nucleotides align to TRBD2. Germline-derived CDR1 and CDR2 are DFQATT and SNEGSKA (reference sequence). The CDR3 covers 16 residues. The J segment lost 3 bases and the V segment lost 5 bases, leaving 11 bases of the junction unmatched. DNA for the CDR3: TGCAGTGCTTCCCTAACCCGGACTAGCGGAACAGATACGCAGTATTTT. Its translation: CSASLTRTSGTDTQYF.

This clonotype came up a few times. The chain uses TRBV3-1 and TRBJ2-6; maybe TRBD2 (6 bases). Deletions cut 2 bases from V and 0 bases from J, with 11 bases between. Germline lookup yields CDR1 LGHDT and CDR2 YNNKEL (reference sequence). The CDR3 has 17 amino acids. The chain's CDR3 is CASSQWRASSGANVLTF. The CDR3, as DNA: TGTGCCAGCAGCCAATGGAGGGCCAGCTCTGGGGCCAACGTCCTGACTTTC.

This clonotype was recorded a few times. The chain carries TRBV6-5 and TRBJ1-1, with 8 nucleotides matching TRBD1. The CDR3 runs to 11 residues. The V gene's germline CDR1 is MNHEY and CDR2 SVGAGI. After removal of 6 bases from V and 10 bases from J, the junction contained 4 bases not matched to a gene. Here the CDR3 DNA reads TGTGCCAGCAGAGACACAGGGGGAGCTTTCTTT. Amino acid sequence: CASRDTGGAFF.

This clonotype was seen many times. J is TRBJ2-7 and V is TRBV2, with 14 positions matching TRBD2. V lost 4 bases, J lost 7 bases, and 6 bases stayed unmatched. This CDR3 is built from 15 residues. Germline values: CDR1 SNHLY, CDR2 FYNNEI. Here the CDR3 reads CASSGGLAGVWEQYF. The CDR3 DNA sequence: TGTGCCAGCAGTGGGGGACTAGCGGGAGTTTGGGAGCAGTACTTC.

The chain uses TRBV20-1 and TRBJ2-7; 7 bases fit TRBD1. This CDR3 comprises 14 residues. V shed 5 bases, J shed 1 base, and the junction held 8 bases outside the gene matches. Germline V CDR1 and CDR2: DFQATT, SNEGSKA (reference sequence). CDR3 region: CSASLTGPSYEQYF. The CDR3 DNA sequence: TGCAGTGCTTCCCTGACAGGGCCGTCCTACGAGCAGTACTTC.

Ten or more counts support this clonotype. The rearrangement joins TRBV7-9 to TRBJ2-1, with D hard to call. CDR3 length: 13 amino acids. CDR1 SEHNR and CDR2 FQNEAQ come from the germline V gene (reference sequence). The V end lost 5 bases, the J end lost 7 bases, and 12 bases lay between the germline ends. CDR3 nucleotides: TGTGCCAGCAGCCTAACCGCCGCAAATGAGCAGTTCTTC. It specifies CASSLTAANEQFF.

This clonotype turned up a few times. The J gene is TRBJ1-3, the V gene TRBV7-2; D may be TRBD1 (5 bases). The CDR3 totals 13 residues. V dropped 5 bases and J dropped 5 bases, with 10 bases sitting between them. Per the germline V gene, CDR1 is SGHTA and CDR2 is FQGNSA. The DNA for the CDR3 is TGTGCCAGCAGCGTGGACACCCGAAACACCATATATTTT. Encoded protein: CASSVDTRNTIYF.

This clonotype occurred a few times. CDR3 protein: CASSHGTETSYEQYF. The DNA of the CDR3 is TGTGCCAGCTCCCACGGGACAGAAACCTCCTACGAGCAGTACTTC. This sequence joins TRBV18 and TRBJ2-7; 7 nucleotides agree with TRBD1. CDR3 size: 15 residues. V dropped 6 bases and J dropped 0; count of bases not matched to a gene: 8. In germline, CDR1 is KGHSH, CDR2 LQKENI.

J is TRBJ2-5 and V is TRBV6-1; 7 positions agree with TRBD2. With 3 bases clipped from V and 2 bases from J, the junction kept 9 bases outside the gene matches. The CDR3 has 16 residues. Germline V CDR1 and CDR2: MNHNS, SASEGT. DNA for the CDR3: TGTGCCAGCAGTGATAAGAGGAGCGGGATGCAAGAGACCCAGTACTTC. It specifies CASSDKRSGMQETQYF.

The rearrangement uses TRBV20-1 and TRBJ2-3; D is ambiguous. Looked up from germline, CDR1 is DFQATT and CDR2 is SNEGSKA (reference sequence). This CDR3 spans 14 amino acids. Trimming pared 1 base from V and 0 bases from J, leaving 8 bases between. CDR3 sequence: CSARAPASTDTQYF. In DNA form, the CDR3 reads TGCAGTGCTAGAGCCCCGGCTAGCACAGATACGCAGTATTTT.

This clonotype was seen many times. CDR3 region: CASSPFALGDEQYF. The CDR3, as DNA: TGTGCCAGCTCACCTTTTGCCTTGGGCGACGAGCAGTACTTC. The chain carries TRBV18 and TRBJ2-7, with unresolved D. Germline V gene sequence: CDR1 KGHSH, CDR2 LQKENI. This CDR3 has 14 residues. V lost 3 bases and J lost 5, with 14 bases in between.

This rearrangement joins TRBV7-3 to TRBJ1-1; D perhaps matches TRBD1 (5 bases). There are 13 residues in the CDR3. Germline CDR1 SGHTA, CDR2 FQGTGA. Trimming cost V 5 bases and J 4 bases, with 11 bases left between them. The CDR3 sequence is CASSEGSFTEAFF. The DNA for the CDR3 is TGTGCCAGCAGCGAGGGGTCATTCACTGAAGCTTTCTTT.

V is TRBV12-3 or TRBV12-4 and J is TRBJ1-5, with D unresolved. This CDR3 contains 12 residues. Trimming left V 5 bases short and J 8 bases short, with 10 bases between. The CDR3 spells CASSLVLKPQHF. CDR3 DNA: TGTGCCAGCAGTCTAGTACTCAAGCCCCAGCATTTT.

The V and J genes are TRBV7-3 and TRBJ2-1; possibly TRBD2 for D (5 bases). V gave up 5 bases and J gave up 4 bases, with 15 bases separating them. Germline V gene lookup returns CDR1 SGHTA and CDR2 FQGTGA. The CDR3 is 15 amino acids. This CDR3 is CASSPTREEYNEQFF. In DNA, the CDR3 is TGTGCCAGCAGCCCCACTAGAGAGGAGTACAATGAGCAGTTCTTC.

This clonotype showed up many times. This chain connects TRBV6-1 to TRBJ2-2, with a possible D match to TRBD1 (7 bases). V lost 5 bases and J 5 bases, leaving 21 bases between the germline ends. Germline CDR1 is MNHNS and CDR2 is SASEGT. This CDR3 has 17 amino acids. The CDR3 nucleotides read TGTGCCAGCAGTCCAGGTCGGGGGACAGTGAGTACCGGGGAGCTGTTTTTT. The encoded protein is CASSPGRGTVSTGELFF.

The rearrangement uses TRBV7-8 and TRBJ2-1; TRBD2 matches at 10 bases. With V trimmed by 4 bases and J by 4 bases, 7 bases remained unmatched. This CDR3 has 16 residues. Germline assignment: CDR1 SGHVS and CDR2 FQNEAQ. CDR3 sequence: CASSYSGTSAYNEQFF. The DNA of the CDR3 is TGTGCCAGCAGCTACTCCGGGACTAGCGCTTACAATGAGCAGTTCTTC.

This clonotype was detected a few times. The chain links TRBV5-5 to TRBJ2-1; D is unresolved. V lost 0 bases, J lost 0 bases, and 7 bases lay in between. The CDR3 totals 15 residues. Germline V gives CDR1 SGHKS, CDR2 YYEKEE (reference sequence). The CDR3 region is CASSLARSSYNEQFF. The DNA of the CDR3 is TGTGCCAGCAGCTTGGCGCGAAGCTCCTACAATGAGCAGTTCTTC.

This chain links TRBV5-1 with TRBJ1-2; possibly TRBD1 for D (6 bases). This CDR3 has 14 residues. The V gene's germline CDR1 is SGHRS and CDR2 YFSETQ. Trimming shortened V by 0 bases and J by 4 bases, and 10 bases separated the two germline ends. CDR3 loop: CASSLVTGAYGYTF. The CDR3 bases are TGCGCCAGCAGCTTGGTGACAGGAGCCTATGGCTACACCTTC.

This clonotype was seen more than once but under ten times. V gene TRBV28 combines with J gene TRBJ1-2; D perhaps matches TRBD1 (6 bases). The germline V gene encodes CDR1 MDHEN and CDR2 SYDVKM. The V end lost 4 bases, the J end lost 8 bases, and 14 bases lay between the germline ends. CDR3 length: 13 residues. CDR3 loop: CASSSQGWLGYTF. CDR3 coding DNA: TGTGCCAGCAGTTCCCAGGGGTGGTTGGGCTACACCTTC.

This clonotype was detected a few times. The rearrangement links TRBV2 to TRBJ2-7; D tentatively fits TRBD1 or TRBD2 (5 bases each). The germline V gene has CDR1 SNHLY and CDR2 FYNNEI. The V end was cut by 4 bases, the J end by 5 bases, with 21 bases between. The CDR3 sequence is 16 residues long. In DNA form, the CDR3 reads TGTGCCAGCAGTGGAGCCGGGGCCATATGGGGAAACGAGCAGTACTTC. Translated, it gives CASSGAGAIWGNEQYF.